The rows below give T cell receptor beta chains drawn from one sample of a study of blood T cell repertoires in COVID-19. Generated by immunoSEQ multiplex PCR, the TCRdb table keeps only in-frame clones and is missing some. The sample yields more than 250,000 clones, roughly nine tenths seen once. Sequencing was done on a sample of PBMCs or T cells enriched from blood (not recorded which). The receptors originated from a woman aged 30 to 39 who had recovered from COVID-19. The CDR3 runs from the conserved cysteine through the conserved F or W. D genes are given only for firm matches. The size field is filled for only some rows; it gives once, few, many or a size class.

.,TRBJ2-2,TRBV5-1,.,TGCGCCAGCAGCTTGAACAGGGATAGGACCGGGGAGCTGTTTTTT,CASSLNRDRTGELFF
.,TRBJ2-7,TRBV5-1,TRBD2,TGCGCCAGCAGCCGGGAGGGGACACTCCTAGTCGAGCAGTACTTC,CASSREGTLLVEQYF
.,TRBJ2-7,TRBV29-1,.,TGCAGCACCGAAGGGGTAAAACCCCCCTACGAGCAGTACTTC,CSTEGVKPPYEQYF
.,TRBJ2-3,TRBV6-5,TRBD2,TGTGCCAGCAGCCAGACTAGCGGCGGAGATACGCAGTATTTT,CASSQTSGGDTQYF
.,TRBJ2-2,TRBV6-5,TRBD2,TGTGCCAGCAGTTTCCGTCGACTAGCGGGGACCGGGGAGCTGTTTTTT,CASSFRRLAGTGELFF
.,TRBJ1-4,TRBV11-2,.,TGTGCCAGCAGCAGATACAGAGCAACTAATGAAAAACTGTTTTTT,CASSRYRATNEKLFF
.,TRBJ1-5,TRBV20-1,.,TGCAGTGCTAGTATTGGTCCGGCGCTCGGGCAGCCCCAGCATTTT,CSASIGPALGQPQHF
.,TRBJ2-2,TRBV10-3,.,TGTGCCATCATGCAGGGTAACACCGGGGAGCTGTTTTTT,CAIMQGNTGELFF
.,TRBJ2-1,TRBV6-2/TRBV6-3,TRBD1,TGTGCCAGCAGCTGGGACAGGTCGAGGAATGAGCAGTTCTTC,CASSWDRSRNEQFF
.,TRBJ2-1,TRBV6-4,TRBD2,TGTGCCAGCAGCCTCTCCTGGGGTAGCGGGGGGGTAAGCAATGAGCAGTTCTTC,CASSLSWGSGGVSNEQFF
.,TRBJ1-1,TRBV7-9,TRBD1,TGTGCCAGCAGCCTCGGACAGGTGTCTTTGAACACTGAAGCTTTCTTT,CASSLGQVSLNTEAFF
once,TRBJ2-2,TRBV29-1,.,TGCAGCGTTCGGGTCGCGATGGCCGGGGAGCTGTTTTTT,CSVRVAMAGELFF
.,TRBJ2-1,TRBV9,TRBD1,TGTGCCAGCAGCGCGGACAGGGGGCGAAATGAGCAGTTCTTC,CASSADRGRNEQFF
.,TRBJ1-2,TRBV7-2,.,TGTGCCAGCAGCTCAGGCCCTACAGGAGCTAACTATGGCTACACCTTC,CASSSGPTGANYGYTF
.,TRBJ1-1,TRBV11-2,.,TGTGCCAGCAGCCCACTTACTGAAGCTTTCTTT,CASSPLTEAFF
.,TRBJ1-4,TRBV30,TRBD1,TGTGCCTGGAGTCTGGGACAGGGATCCGAGGGGGGACTGTTTTTT,CAWSLGQGSEGGLFF